A selection of T cell receptor beta chains follows, all from one sample in a study of CXCR3-negative and CXCR3-positive naive CD8 T cells. Following a re-call of the 5' RACE reads, TCRdb has one entry per CDR3 protein and lacks DNA. In all, the sample yields some 130,000 distinct CDR3 sequences. The sample was naive CXCR3- CD8+ T cells from blood. These receptors were taken from a human donor in good health. Some clones in this sample may be carry-over from other donors' samples. CDR3s include the opening cysteine and the closing phenylalanine or tryptophan. Fields, in order: V gene, J gene, CDR3 protein.

>TRBV12-3/TRBV12-4|TRBJ1-1
CASSTTGFGTEAFF
>TRBV7-3|TRBJ2-2
CASSPLPKWGGPGELFF
>TRBV28|TRBJ2-2
CASRGLAATTWNTGELFF
>TRBV29-1|TRBJ2-2
CSVEGLAGGPAGELFF
>TRBV29-1|TRBJ2-7
CSVLTGTYEQYF
>TRBV24-1|TRBJ2-3
CATSGGNTDTQYF
>TRBV14|TRBJ1-3
CASSPTPSGNTIYF
>TRBV20-1|TRBJ2-5
CSEELAGGLEETQYF
>TRBV29-1|TRBJ2-7
CSGLTGAYEQYF
>TRBV20-1|TRBJ1-1
CSATYRVGMNTEAFF
>TRBV28|TRBJ2-3
CASLREATDTQYF
>TRBV10-3|TRBJ2-3
CAIMGTGPDTQYF
>TRBV4-3|TRBJ2-5
CASSQDSSSRETQYF
>TRBV20-1|TRBJ1-1
CSARVGPEAFF
>TRBV7-2|TRBJ1-4
CASTGQVATNEKLFF
>TRBV29-1|TRBJ2-1
CSVSGTGSSSYNEQFF
>TRBV7-3|TRBJ1-1
CASIPDGLEAFF
>TRBV28|TRBJ2-1
CASRFRPSSYNEQFF
>TRBV7-3|TRBJ2-1
CASSLVAASSYNEQFF
>TRBV6-1|TRBJ1-1
CASSELRGFEAFF
>TRBV21-1|TRBJ2-1
CASSKVGGEQGGEQFF
>TRBV28|TRBJ1-5
CASSLGSAGVTSNQPQHF
>TRBV28|TRBJ1-2
CASSRAQGMNYGYTF
>TRBV29-1|TRBJ2-3
CSVEDISGGPRADRF
>TRBV2|TRBJ2-1
CASDGPPYNEQFF
>TRBV29-1|TRBJ2-3
CSVKGGLAGPNTDTQYF
>TRBV5-5|TRBJ2-7
CASSSGHLEAYEQYF
>TRBV27|TRBJ1-1
CATRVKVNTEAFF
>TRBV15|TRBJ1-6
CATSREEVQGQSSYNSPLHF
>TRBV9|TRBJ2-2
CASSVVPGELFF
>TRBV24-1|TRBJ2-2
CATSDRGLPSLGELFF
>TRBV15|TRBJ1-3
CATSRGINSGNTIYF
>TRBV7-6|TRBJ2-7
CASSLADRGTQEQYF